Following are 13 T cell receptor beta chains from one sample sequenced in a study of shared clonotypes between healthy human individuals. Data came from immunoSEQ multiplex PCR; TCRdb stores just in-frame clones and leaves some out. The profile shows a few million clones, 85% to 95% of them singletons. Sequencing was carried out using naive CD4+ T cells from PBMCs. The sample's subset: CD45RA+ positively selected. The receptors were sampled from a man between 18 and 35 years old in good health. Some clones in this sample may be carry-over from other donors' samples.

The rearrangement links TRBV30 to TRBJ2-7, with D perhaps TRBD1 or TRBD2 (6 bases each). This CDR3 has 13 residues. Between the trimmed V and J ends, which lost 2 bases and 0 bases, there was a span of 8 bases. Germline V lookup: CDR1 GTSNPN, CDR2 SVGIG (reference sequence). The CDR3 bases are TGTGCCTGGAGTCGGGGGCACTCCTACGAGCAGTACTTC. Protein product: CAWSRGHSYEQYF.

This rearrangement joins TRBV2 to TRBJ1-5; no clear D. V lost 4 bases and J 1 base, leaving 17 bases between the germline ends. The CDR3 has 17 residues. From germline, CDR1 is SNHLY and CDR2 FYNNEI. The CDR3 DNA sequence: TGTGCCAGCAGTGTAGGTTATTTGATCCGGAGCAATCAGCCCCAGCATTTT. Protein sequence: CASSVGYLIRSNQPQHF.

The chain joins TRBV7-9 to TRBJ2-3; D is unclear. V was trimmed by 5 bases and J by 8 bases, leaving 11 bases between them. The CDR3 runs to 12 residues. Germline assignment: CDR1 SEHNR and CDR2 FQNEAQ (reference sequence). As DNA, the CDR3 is TGTGCCAGCAGCCCGTCGACGGGTACGCAGTATTTT. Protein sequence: CASSPSTGTQYF.

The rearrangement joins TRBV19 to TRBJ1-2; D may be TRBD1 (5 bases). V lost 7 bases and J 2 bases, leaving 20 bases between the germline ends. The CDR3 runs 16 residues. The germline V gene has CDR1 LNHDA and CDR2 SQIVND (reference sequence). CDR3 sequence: CASMRASGRANYGYTF. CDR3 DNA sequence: TGTGCCAGTATGAGGGCCTCCGGCAGGGCCAACTATGGCTACACCTTC. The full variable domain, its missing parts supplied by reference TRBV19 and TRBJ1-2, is DGGITQSPKYLFRKEGQNVTLSCEQNLNHDAMYWYRQDPGQGLRLIYYSQIVNDFQKGDIAEGYSVSREKKESFPLTVTSAQKNPTAFYLCASMRASGRANYGYTFGSGTRLTVV.

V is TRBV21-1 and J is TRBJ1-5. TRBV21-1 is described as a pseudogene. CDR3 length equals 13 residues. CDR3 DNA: TGTGCCAGCAGCACTGAAAGGGATCAGCCCCAGCATTTT. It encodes CASSTERDQPQHF.

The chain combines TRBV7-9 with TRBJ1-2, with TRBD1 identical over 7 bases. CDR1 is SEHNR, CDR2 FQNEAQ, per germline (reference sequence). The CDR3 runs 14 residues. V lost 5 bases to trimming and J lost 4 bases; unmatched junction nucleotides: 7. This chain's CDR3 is CASSRTEGAYGYTF. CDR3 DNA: TGTGCCAGCAGCCGCACCGAGGGGGCCTATGGCTACACCTTC.

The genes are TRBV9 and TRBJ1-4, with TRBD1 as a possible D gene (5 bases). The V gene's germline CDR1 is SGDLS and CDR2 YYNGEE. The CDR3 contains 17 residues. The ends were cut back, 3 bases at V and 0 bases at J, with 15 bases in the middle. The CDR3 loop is CASSATDSRATNEKLFF. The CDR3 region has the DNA TGTGCCAGCAGCGCGACCGACAGCCGTGCAACTAATGAAAAACTGTTTTTT.

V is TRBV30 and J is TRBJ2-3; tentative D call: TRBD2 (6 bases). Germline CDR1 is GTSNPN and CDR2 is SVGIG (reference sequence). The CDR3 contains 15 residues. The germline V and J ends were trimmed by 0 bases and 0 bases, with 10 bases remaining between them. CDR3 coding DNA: TGTGCCTGGAGTGTAATGGGACTTAGCACAGATACGCAGTATTTT. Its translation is CAWSVMGLSTDTQYF.

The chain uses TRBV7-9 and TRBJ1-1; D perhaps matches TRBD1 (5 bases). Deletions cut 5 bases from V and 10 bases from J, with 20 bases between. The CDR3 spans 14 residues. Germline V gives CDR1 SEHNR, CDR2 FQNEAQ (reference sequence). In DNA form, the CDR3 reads TGTGCCAGCAGCCTTAATCGGGACCCTCGGGGAGCTTTCTTT. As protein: CASSLNRDPRGAFF.

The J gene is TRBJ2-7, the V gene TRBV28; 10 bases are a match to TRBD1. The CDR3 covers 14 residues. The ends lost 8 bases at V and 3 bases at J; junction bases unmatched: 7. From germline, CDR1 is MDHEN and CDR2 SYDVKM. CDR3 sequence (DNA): TGTGCCAGCTATCCGGGACAGGGGAACTACGAGCAGTACTTC. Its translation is CASYPGQGNYEQYF.

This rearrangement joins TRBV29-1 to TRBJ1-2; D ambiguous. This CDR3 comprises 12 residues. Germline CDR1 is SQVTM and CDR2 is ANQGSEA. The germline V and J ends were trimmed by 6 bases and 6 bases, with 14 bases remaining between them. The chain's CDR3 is CSVHVGGNGYTF. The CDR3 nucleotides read TGCAGCGTCCACGTTGGAGGGAATGGCTACACCTTC.

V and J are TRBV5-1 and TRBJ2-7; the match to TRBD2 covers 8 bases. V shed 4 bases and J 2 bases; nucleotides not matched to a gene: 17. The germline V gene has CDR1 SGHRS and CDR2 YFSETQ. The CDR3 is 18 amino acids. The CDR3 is CASSPHFNPSGPAYEQYF. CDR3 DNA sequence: TGCGCCAGCAGCCCTCACTTCAACCCTAGCGGGCCGGCCTACGAGCAGTACTTC.

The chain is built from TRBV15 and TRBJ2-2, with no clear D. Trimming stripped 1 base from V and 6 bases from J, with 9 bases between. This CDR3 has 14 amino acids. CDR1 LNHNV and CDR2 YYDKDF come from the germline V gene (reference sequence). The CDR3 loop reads CATSRVSLAGELFF. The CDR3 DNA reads TGTGCCACCAGCAGAGTCTCCTTGGCCGGGGAGCTGTTTTTT.